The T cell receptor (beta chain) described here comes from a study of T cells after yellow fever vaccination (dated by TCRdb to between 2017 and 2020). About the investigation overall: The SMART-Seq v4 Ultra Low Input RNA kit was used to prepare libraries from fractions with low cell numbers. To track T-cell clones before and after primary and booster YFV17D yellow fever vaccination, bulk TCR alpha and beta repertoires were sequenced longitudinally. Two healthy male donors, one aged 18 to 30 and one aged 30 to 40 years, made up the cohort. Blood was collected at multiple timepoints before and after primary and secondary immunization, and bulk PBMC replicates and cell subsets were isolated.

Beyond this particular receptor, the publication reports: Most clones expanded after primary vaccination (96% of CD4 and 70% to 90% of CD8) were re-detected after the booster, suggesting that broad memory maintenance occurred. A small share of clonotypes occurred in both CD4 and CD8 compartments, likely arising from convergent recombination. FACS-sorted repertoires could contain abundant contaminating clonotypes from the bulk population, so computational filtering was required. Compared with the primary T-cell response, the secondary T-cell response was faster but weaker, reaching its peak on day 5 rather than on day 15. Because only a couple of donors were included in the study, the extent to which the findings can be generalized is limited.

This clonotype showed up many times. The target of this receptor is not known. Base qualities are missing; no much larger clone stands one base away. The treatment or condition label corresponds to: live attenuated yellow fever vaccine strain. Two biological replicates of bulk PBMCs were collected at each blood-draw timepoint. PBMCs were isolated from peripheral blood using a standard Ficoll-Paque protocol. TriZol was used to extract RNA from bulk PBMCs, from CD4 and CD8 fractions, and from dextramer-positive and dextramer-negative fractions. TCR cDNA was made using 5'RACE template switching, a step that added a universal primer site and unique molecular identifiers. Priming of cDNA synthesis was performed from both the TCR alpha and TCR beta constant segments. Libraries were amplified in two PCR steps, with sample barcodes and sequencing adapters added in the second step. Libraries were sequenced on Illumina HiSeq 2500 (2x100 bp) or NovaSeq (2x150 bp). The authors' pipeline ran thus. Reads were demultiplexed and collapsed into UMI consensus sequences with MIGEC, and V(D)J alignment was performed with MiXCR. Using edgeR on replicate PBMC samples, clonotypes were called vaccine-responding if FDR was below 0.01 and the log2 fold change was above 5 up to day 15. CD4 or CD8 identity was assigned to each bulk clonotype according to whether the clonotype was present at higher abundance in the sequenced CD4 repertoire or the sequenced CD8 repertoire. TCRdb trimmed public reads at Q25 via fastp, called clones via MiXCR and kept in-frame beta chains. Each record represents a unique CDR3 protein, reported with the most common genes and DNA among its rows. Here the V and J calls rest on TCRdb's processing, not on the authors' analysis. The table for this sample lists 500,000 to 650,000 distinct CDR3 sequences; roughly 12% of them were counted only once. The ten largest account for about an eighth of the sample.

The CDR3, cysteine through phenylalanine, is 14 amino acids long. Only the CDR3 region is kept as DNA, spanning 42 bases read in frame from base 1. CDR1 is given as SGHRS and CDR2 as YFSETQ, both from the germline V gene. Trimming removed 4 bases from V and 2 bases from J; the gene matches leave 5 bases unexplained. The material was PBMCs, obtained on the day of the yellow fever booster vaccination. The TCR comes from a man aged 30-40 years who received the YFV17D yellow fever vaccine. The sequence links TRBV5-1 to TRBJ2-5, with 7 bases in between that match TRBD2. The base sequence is TGCGCCAGCAGCCTCTCTAGCGGACAAGAGACCCAGTACTTC. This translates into CASSLSSGQETQYF.